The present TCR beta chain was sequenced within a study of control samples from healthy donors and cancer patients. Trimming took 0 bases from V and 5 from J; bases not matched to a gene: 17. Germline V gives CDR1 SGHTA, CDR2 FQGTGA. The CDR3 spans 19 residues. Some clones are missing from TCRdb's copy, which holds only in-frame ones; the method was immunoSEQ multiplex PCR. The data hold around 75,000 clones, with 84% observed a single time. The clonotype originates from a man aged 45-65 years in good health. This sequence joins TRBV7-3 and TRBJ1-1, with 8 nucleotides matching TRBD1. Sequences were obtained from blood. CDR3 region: CASSLTPGQGEGARTEAFF. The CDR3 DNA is TGTGCCAGCAGCTTAACGCCCGGACAGGGTGAAGGGGCTAGGACTGAAGCTTTCTTT.